What follows are 25 T cell receptor beta chains derived from one specimen sequenced in a study of T-cell memory formation after mild COVID-19. TCRdb ran MiXCR on the 5' RACE reads and lists one entry per CDR3 protein. This sample has about 140,000 distinct CDR3 sequences, with 11% to 15% found just once. Material for sequencing was PBMCs or a T cell subset sorted from them (not recorded which). These TCRs come from an adult woman who had mild COVID-19 (a few samples of this study predate the infection). Cell type and time point are not known.

For the CDR3, the DNA is TGCAGTGCCAGGACGGTGAACACTGAAGCTTTCTTT. Its translation: CSARTVNTEAFF. J is TRBJ1-1 and V is TRBV20-1; D gene uncertain. The length of the CDR3 is 12 residues. V dropped 6 bases and J dropped 0 bases, with 8 bases sitting between them. The germline V gene has CDR1 DFQATT and CDR2 SNEGSKA (reference sequence).

A few counts support this clonotype. The chain links TRBV5-6 to TRBJ2-1; 8 nucleotides align to TRBD2. V lost 2 bases to trimming and J lost 6 bases; unmatched junction nucleotides: 7. Germline-derived CDR1 and CDR2 are SGHDT and YYEEEE. The CDR3 sequence is 15 residues long. This chain's CDR3 is CASSLGGLVGNEQFF. In DNA form, the CDR3 reads TGTGCCAGCAGCTTAGGGGGACTAGTTGGCAATGAGCAGTTCTTC.

The genes are TRBV20-1 and TRBJ2-5, with D perhaps being TRBD1 or TRBD2 (6 bases each). The CDR3 is 12 residues long. The V end was cut by 6 bases, the J end by 5 bases, with 13 bases between. CDR1 DFQATT and CDR2 SNEGSKA come from the germline V gene (reference sequence). CDR3 residues: CSAGTGGETQYF. Here the CDR3 DNA reads TGCAGTGCGGGGACCGGGGGCGAGACCCAGTACTTC.

This chain joins TRBV7-3 and TRBJ1-1; D perhaps matches TRBD1 (6 bases). This CDR3 comprises 13 residues. Deletions cut 2 bases from V and 4 bases from J, with 8 bases between. The germline V gene has CDR1 SGHTA and CDR2 FQGTGA. CDR3 amino acids: CASSLEGVTEAFF. CDR3 in DNA: TGTGCCAGCAGCTTAGAGGGGGTCACTGAAGCTTTCTTT.

In its sample, this clonotype was seen a few times. V usage is TRBV5-1 and J usage is TRBJ2-1, with TRBD1 matching 12 bases. Germline V CDR1 and CDR2: SGHRS, YFSETQ. V lost 1 base, J lost 7 bases, and 12 bases stayed unmatched. The CDR3 covers 18 residues. The CDR3 loop reads CASSLWDRGRGHRNEQFF. Written as DNA, the CDR3 is TGCGCCAGCAGCTTGTGGGACAGGGGGCGCGGCCATCGAAATGAGCAGTTCTTC.

The CDR3 spells CASSPPGTSGRNEQFF. The CDR3 DNA follows: TGTGCCAGCTCACCACCGGGGACTAGCGGGAGAAATGAGCAGTTCTTC. The J gene is TRBJ2-1, the V gene TRBV18, with 14 nucleotides matching TRBD2. The CDR3 length is 16 residues. Germline CDR1 KGHSH, CDR2 LQKENI. V lost 0 bases and J lost 7; bases outside the gene matches: 2. Together with reference TRBV18 and TRBJ2-1, the CDR3 gives the full variable domain: NAGVMQNPRHLVRRRGQEARLRCSPMKGHSHVYWYRQLPEEGLKFMVYLQKENIIDESGMPKERFSAEFPKEGPSILRIQQVVRGDSAAYFCASSPPGTSGRNEQFFGPGTRLTVL.

The chain employs TRBV9 and TRBJ2-3; 14 positions agree with TRBD2. The junction had 2 bases not matched to a gene; V was cut back by 0 bases and J by 5 bases. This CDR3 region has 16 residues. Germline V gene sequence: CDR1 SGDLS, CDR2 YYNGEE. CDR3 in amino acids: CASSVGGTSGGDTQYF. The CDR3 nucleotides read TGTGCCAGCAGCGTAGGGGGGACTAGCGGGGGAGATACGCAGTATTTT.

This clonotype was counted many times. The rearrangement uses TRBV5-1 and TRBJ2-5; D remains unclear. Germline loops: CDR1 SGHRS, CDR2 YFSETQ. V was trimmed by 4 bases and J by 4 bases, leaving 14 bases between them. The CDR3 has 14 amino acids. In DNA form, the CDR3 reads TGCGCCAGCAGCGGGGAAGTCCCGGGAGAGACCCAGTACTTC. It codes for CASSGEVPGETQYF.

This clonotype turned up a few times. The chain carries TRBV6-1 and TRBJ1-1, with 7 bases aligning to TRBD1. V dropped 8 bases and J dropped 0; count of bases not matched to a gene: 3. The CDR3 is 13 amino acids. From germline, CDR1 is MNHNS and CDR2 SASEGT. For the CDR3, the DNA is TGTGCCAGCGCTACAGGGGTGAACACTGAAGCTTTCTTT. This sequence encodes CASATGVNTEAFF.

This clonotype has more than one count but fewer than ten. The rearrangement uses TRBV7-9 and TRBJ2-6; D is ambiguous. The CDR3 contains 15 residues. V gave up 3 bases and J gave up 3 bases, with 9 bases separating them. Germline V CDR1 and CDR2: SEHNR, FQNEAQ (reference sequence). The CDR3 here is CASSLSVGGANVLTF. The CDR3 coding sequence is TGTGCCAGCAGCTTGAGCGTCGGTGGGGCCAACGTCCTGACTTTC. Variable domain in full (rest from reference TRBV7-9 and TRBJ2-6): DTGVSQNPRHKITKRGQNVTFRCDPISEHNRLYWYRQTLGQGPEFLTYFQNEAQLEKSRLLSDRFSAERPKGSFSTLEIQRTEQGDSAMYLCASSLSVGGANVLTFGAGSRLTVL.

V and J are TRBV14 and TRBJ1-1; 7 bases agree with TRBD1. Germline V gene sequence: CDR1 SGHDN, CDR2 FVKESK. The CDR3 runs 16 residues. V shed 0 bases, J shed 2 bases, and the junction held 6 bases outside the gene matches. CDR3 nucleotides: TGTGCCAGCAGCCAAGACGTCGGGACAGCCAACACTGAAGCTTTCTTT. Its translation is CASSQDVGTANTEAFF.

The CDR3 loop is CASSLRASGGRETQYF. In DNA, the CDR3 is TGTGCCAGCAGCTTACGTGCTAGCGGGGGCCGAGAGACCCAGTACTTC. This sequence joins TRBV7-9 and TRBJ2-7; 10 positions match TRBD2. The closer fit of TRBJ2-5 to the DNA end suggests the J call may be wrong. This CDR3 is built from 16 residues. CDR1 is SEHNR and CDR2 is FQNEAQ in the germline V gene (reference sequence).

This chain uses TRBV12-3 or TRBV12-4 with TRBJ2-5, with 11 bases identical to TRBD2. Losses at the gene ends were 6 bases for V and 5 bases for J; bases not matched to a gene: 5. The CDR3 has 14 amino acids. The CDR3 here is CASSHTSGSETQYF. Here the CDR3 DNA reads TGTGCCAGCAGCCACACTAGCGGGAGTGAGACCCAGTACTTC.

This clonotype occurred a few times. The V gene is TRBV12-3 or TRBV12-4, the J gene TRBJ2-7; D is perhaps TRBD1 (6 bases). The CDR3 is made up of 13 amino acids. Trimming removed 6 bases from V and 3 bases from J, with 12 bases in between. CDR3: CASSLDRYYEQYF. CDR3 nucleotide sequence: TGTGCCAGCAGCCTCGACAGGTACTACGAGCAGTACTTC.

This clonotype turned up a few times. This chain links TRBV10-3 with TRBJ2-7; the D is unclear. This CDR3 spans 14 amino acids. The germline CDR1 and CDR2 sequences are ENHRY and SYGVKD. V lost 3 bases to trimming and J lost 1 base, with 10 bases between them. Written as DNA, the CDR3 is TGTGCCATCAGTGATATGACCCTTTCCTACGAGCAGTACTTC. Its protein is CAISDMTLSYEQYF.

This clonotype was recorded a few times. This rearrangement joins TRBV12-3 or TRBV12-4 to TRBJ2-1; weak D call: TRBD2 (6 bases). This CDR3 spans 11 amino acids. Trimming removed 4 bases from V and 9 bases from J, with 7 bases in between. The CDR3 sequence is CASSWRGEQFF. The CDR3 DNA reads TGTGCCAGCAGTTGGAGGGGTGAGCAGTTCTTC.

V is TRBV7-3 and J is TRBJ2-5; TRBD1 aligns across 9 bases. Germline CDR1 reads SGHTA; CDR2 reads FQGTGA. The CDR3 has 15 amino acids. The V gene end was trimmed by 5 bases and the J gene end by 5 bases; junction bases not matched to a gene: 9. The CDR3 is CASSPAGQGMETQYF. In nucleotides, the CDR3 is TGTGCCAGCAGCCCTGCGGGACAGGGCATGGAGACCCAGTACTTC.

This clonotype came up many times. The CDR3 is CASSQDRDFRDEQYF. CDR3 nucleotides: TGCGCCAGCAGCCAAGATAGGGACTTTAGGGACGAGCAGTACTTC. The V call is TRBV4-1, the J call TRBJ2-7; D possibly corresponds to TRBD2 (6 bases). CDR1 is MGHRA, CDR2 YSYEKL, per germline. Trimming left V 0 bases short and J 5 bases short, with 14 bases between. The length of the CDR3 is 15 residues.

This clonotype was seen a handful of times. The chain joins TRBV21-1 to TRBJ1-6; the DNA was not compared with TRBD1, the D call given in the table. TRBV21-1 is an annotated pseudogene. The length of the CDR3 is 17 residues. As DNA, the CDR3 is TGTGCCAGATACAACGCTCCAAGGACAGGGCAGAATTCACCCCTCCACTTT. Residues: CARYNAPRTGQNSPLHF.

The CDR3 loop is CASSALAGGHEQFF. The CDR3 nucleotides are TGTGCCAGCAGTGCACTAGCGGGGGGGCATGAGCAGTTCTTC. V is TRBV12-3 or TRBV12-4 and J is TRBJ2-1; 13 nucleotides agree with TRBD2. The V gene end was trimmed by 5 bases and the J gene end by 8 bases; junction bases not matched to a gene: 3. CDR3 length equals 14 residues.

The rearrangement joins TRBV12-3 or TRBV12-4 to TRBJ2-7, with 10 positions matching TRBD1. The CDR3 has 15 residues. V was pared by 4 bases and J by 4 bases, with 7 bases of the junction left unmatched. The CDR3 DNA reads TGTGCCAGCAGTTCCATCGGACAGGGGGAATACGAGCAGTACTTC. Its translation: CASSSIGQGEYEQYF.

This clonotype was seen a handful of times. J is TRBJ1-2 and V is TRBV20-1; TRBD1 is a possible D gene (5 bases). The V and J ends lost 0 bases and 0 bases respectively, with 17 bases between them. Per the germline V gene, CDR1 is DFQATT and CDR2 is SNEGSKA (reference sequence). The CDR3 is made up of 17 amino acids. The CDR3 DNA reads as TGCAGTGCTAGAGATCGTAGGGGCGAGAGGACTAACTATGGCTACACCTTC. The encoded protein is CSARDRRGERTNYGYTF.

In its sample, this clonotype was seen a few times. The chain employs TRBV24-1 and TRBJ2-6, with D hard to call. Trimming cost V 4 bases and J 2 bases, with 11 bases left between them. Germline V gene lookup returns CDR1 KGHDR and CDR2 SFDVKD. CDR3 length equals 16 residues. CDR3 protein: CATSEGLMTGANVLTF. The CDR3 DNA reads TGTGCCACCAGTGAGGGTTTGATGACTGGGGCCAACGTCCTGACTTTC.

V and J are TRBV7-6 and TRBJ2-5; TRBD2 matches at 13 bases. The CDR3 consists of 16 residues. With 3 bases clipped from V and 4 bases from J, the junction kept 5 bases outside the gene matches. Germline assignment: CDR1 SGHVS and CDR2 FNYEAQ. The CDR3 region is CASSFSRTSGGETQYF. The CDR3 DNA reads TGTGCCAGCAGCTTTTCGCGGACTAGCGGGGGAGAGACCCAGTACTTC.

This clonotype was recorded a few times. The chain carries TRBV7-9 and TRBJ2-5; D remains unclear. CDR1 and CDR2 (germline): SEHNR, FQNEAQ (reference sequence). Trimming pared 7 bases from V and 4 bases from J, leaving 10 bases between. CDR3 length equals 12 residues. CDR3 in amino acids: CASTQAVETQYF. The CDR3 DNA reads TGTGCCAGCACGCAGGCCGTAGAGACCCAGTACTTC.